This T cell receptor beta chain was recovered during a study of cytomegalovirus exposure and HLA in healthy donors. A word on this clone: Its antigen is undetermined.

CDR1 SGHAT and CDR2 FQDESV come from the germline V gene (reference sequence). CDR3 size: 16 residues. Between the trimmed V and J ends, which lost 1 base and 1 base, there was a span of 12 bases. A multiplex PCR was run with 60 Vbeta primers and 13 Jbeta primers. Original handling: The count from a later analysis was about 80 million unique TCR beta chains, about 9.9 million of them shared. Repertoires were generated with immunoSEQ multiplex PCR, while TCRdb's copy carries only in-frame clones and drops some. That table gives V, J and clone size, and the DNA gave D and trimming. The table records 95,000 to 100,000 clones, 60% to 75% of them present only once. General study points: Later genetic work tied a missense DCLRE1C variant to beta-chain V and J trimming. High sensitivity and specificity were reportedly achieved when the classifier diagnosed cytomegalovirus status.

This TCR was sampled from a woman between 35 and 50 years old in good health and CMV-seronegative. The chain combines TRBV11-1 with TRBJ2-3; D is uncertain. Sequences were obtained from PBMCs. The CDR3: CASSLVVQAGTDTQYF. In nucleotides, the CDR3 is TGTGCCAGCAGCTTAGTTGTCCAGGCCGGCACAGATACGCAGTATTTT.